A single sample gave rise to the 30 T cell receptor beta chains below, sequenced in a study of CD8 T cells in ankylosing spondylitis. MiXCR, run by TCRdb on the 5' RACE reads, gives a single entry per CDR3 protein. The sample contains over 60,000 distinct CDR3 sequences, about 5.2% of which appear only once. Sequenced input: blood, either unsorted or a sorted T cell fraction (not recorded which). The receptors were sampled from a male donor with ankylosing spondylitis or in good health (not recorded which).

In this sample, this clonotype turned up many times. V usage is TRBV30 and J usage is TRBJ2-2; 7 bases match TRBD1. V lost 3 bases to trimming and J lost 0 bases; unmatched junction nucleotides: 4. The CDR3 has 15 residues. Germline V gene data show CDR1 as GTSNPN and CDR2 as SVGIG (reference sequence). DNA of the CDR3: TGTGCCTGGAGCGGAGGACAGGCGAACACCGGGGAGCTGTTTTTT. This translates into CAWSGGQANTGELFF. Supplemented by reference TRBV30 and TRBJ2-2, the full variable domain reads SQTIHQWPATLVQPVGSPLSLECTVEGTSNPNLYWYRQAAGRGLQLLFYSVGIGQISSEVPQNLSASRPQDRQFILSSKKLLLSDSGFYLCAWSGGQANTGELFFGEGSRLTVL.

This clonotype was seen many times. This chain uses TRBV3-1 with TRBJ2-5, with D tentatively TRBD1 (6 bases). V lost 1 base, J lost 4 bases, and 13 bases lay in between. The V gene's germline CDR1 is LGHDT and CDR2 YNNKEL (reference sequence). The CDR3 runs 15 residues. In DNA, the CDR3 is TGTGCCAGCAGCCAAGGACAGGCCACGGGAGAGACCCAGTACTTC. Amino acids: CASSQGQATGETQYF.

This clonotype appeared many times. For the CDR3, the DNA is TGTGCCAGCGCCAGGACTTCATGGGGAGATACGCAGTATTTT. This encodes CASARTSWGDTQYF. The chain carries TRBV28 and TRBJ2-3, with D possibly being TRBD2 (5 bases). Trimming took 8 bases from V and 5 from J, leaving 17 bases between them. CDR3 length: 14 amino acids. Germline CDR1 is MDHEN and CDR2 is SYDVKM. Full variable domain (outside the CDR3, taken from reference TRBV28 and TRBJ2-3): DVKVTQSSRYLVKRTGEKVFLECVQDMDHENMFWYRQDPGLGLRLIYFSYDVKMKEKGDIPEGYSVSREKKERFSLILESASTNQTSMYLCASARTSWGDTQYFGPGTRLTVL.

This clonotype was seen ten or more times. This rearrangement joins TRBV24-1 to TRBJ2-2; D ambiguous. This CDR3 comprises 15 residues. V was trimmed by 1 base and J by 2 bases, leaving 7 bases between them. Germline V lookup: CDR1 KGHDR, CDR2 SFDVKD. As DNA, the CDR3 is TGTGCCACCAGTGATTTTTCAGCCAACACCGGGGAGCTGTTTTTT. Protein: CATSDFSANTGELFF.

This clonotype was counted at least ten times. The genes are TRBV10-3 and TRBJ2-2; D may be TRBD1 (6 bases). The CDR3 loop spans 15 amino acids. Trimming left V 2 bases short and J 4 bases short, with 11 bases between. Germline V CDR1 and CDR2: ENHRY, SYGVKD. CDR3 protein: CAISEGQGFTGELFF. As DNA, the CDR3 is TGTGCCATCAGTGAGGGGCAGGGGTTCACCGGGGAGCTGTTTTTT.

CDR3 sequence reads: CASRSGHREQFF. The CDR3 nucleotides read TGTGCCAGCAGGAGTGGACATCGTGAGCAGTTCTTC. The chain has TRBV6-5 and TRBJ2-1, with D possibly matching TRBD1 (5 bases). The V end was cut by 6 bases, the J end by 9 bases, with 12 bases between. This CDR3 is 12 amino acids long. Per germline, CDR1 MNHEY and CDR2 SVGAGI.

Ten or more counts support this clonotype. The chain employs TRBV5-1 and TRBJ2-7; D remains unclear. V lost 1 base and J lost 6, with 8 bases in between. Germline CDR1 SGHRS, CDR2 YFSETQ. This CDR3 region has 12 residues. The CDR3 DNA reads as TGCGCCAGCAGCTTGCGTCCCTCCGAGCAGTACTTC. Translating it yields CASSLRPSEQYF.

At least ten counts were recorded for this clonotype. V is TRBV11-2 and J is TRBJ1-2; D gene ambiguous. Germline CDR1 is SGHAT and CDR2 is FQNNGV. CDR3 length equals 16 residues. The ends were cut back, 2 bases at V and 0 bases at J, with 13 bases in the middle. CDR3 sequence (DNA): TGTGCCAGCAGCTTAAGTGGCTCAGCTTCTAACTATGGCTACACCTTC. Amino acid sequence: CASSLSGSASNYGYTF.

This clonotype was detected many times. The chain links TRBV5-1 to TRBJ2-3; TRBD2 agrees at 7 bases. The CDR3 sequence is 16 residues long. Trimming removed 1 base from V and 6 bases from J; junction bases left unmatched: 11. Germline V gene data show CDR1 as SGHRS and CDR2 as YFSETQ. CDR3 coding DNA: TGCGCCAGCAGCTTGTTCGAGCGGGGCGCCCCTGATACGCAGTATTTT. Its protein product is CASSLFERGAPDTQYF.

The chain is built from TRBV7-2 and TRBJ2-7; TRBD1 aligns across 8 bases. V was pared by 0 bases and J by 4 bases, with 8 bases of the junction left unmatched. Germline-derived CDR1 and CDR2 are SGHTA and FQGNSA. The CDR3 has 16 amino acids. The CDR3 region has the DNA TGTGCCAGCAGCTTAGCGGGCCAGACAGGGGTGTACGAGCAGTACTTC. It translates to CASSLAGQTGVYEQYF. The variable domain in full, with the rest retrieved from reference TRBV7-2 and TRBJ2-7, is GAGVSQSPSNKVTEKGKDVELRCDPISGHTALYWYRQSLGQGLEFLIYFQGNSAPDKSGLPSDRFSAERTGGSVSTLTIQRTQQEDSAVYLCASSLAGQTGVYEQYFGPGTRLTVT.

This sequence joins TRBV9 and TRBJ2-5; the D gene could be TRBD1 or TRBD2 (5 bases each). CDR3 length: 13 amino acids. The ends were cut back, 4 bases at V and 7 bases at J, with 14 bases in the middle. The germline CDR1 and CDR2 sequences are SGDLS and YYNGEE. The CDR3 loop is CASSLGTPGTQYF. For the CDR3, the DNA is TGTGCCAGCAGCCTCGGGACCCCCGGGACCCAGTACTTC.

This clonotype was detected ten times or more. This rearrangement joins TRBV7-2 to TRBJ2-3; D gene uncertain. CDR1 is SGHTA and CDR2 is FQGNSA in the germline V gene. CDR3 length equals 13 residues. Trimming took off 2 bases at V and 3 bases at J, with 6 bases between the two ends. The CDR3 here is CASSLSRTDTQYF. CDR3 DNA sequence: TGTGCCAGCAGCTTAAGTCGGACAGATACGCAGTATTTT. Supplemented by reference TRBV7-2 and TRBJ2-3, the full variable domain reads GAGVSQSPSNKVTEKGKDVELRCDPISGHTALYWYRQSLGQGLEFLIYFQGNSAPDKSGLPSDRFSAERTGGSVSTLTIQRTQQEDSAVYLCASSLSRTDTQYFGPGTRLTVL.

This clonotype was seen at least ten times. V gene TRBV27 combines with J gene TRBJ1-5, with no clear D. Germline lookup yields CDR1 MNHEY and CDR2 SMNVEV (reference sequence). This CDR3 is built from 16 residues. The V gene lost 5 bases and the J gene lost 4 bases, with 18 bases spanning the gap. CDR3 sequence reads: CASSQFAGRVNQPQHF. The CDR3 bases are TGTGCCAGCAGTCAATTCGCTGGACGGGTAAATCAGCCCCAGCATTTT.

At least ten counts were recorded for this clonotype. The V and J genes are TRBV5-1 and TRBJ1-5; D remains ambiguous. CDR3 size: 13 residues. Germline V gives CDR1 SGHRS, CDR2 YFSETQ. Trimming took 0 bases from V and 5 from J, leaving 6 bases between them. CDR3 residues: CASSLGKDQPQHF. DNA for the CDR3: TGCGCCAGCAGCTTGGGGAAGGATCAGCCCCAGCATTTT.

The chain carries TRBV7-2 and TRBJ2-4; D is possibly TRBD1 (5 bases). This CDR3 region has 14 residues. Germline V gene lookup returns CDR1 SGHTA and CDR2 FQGNSA. V was trimmed by 1 base and J by 6 bases, leaving 10 bases between them. Here the CDR3 DNA reads TGTGCCAGCAGCTTAGTTTCCCAGGGAAACATTCAGTACTTC. Protein sequence: CASSLVSQGNIQYF.

This clonotype was picked up many times. The chain is built from TRBV6-6 and TRBJ2-7, with 9 bases matching TRBD2. The V segment lost 4 bases and the J segment 4 bases; nucleotides outside the gene matches: 2. This CDR3 region has 13 residues. From germline, CDR1 is MNHNY and CDR2 SVGAGI (reference sequence). DNA of the CDR3: TGTGCCAGCAGTTCTAGCGGGGATTACGAGCAGTACTTC. Translation gives CASSSSGDYEQYF.

There are many counts of this clonotype. This rearrangement joins TRBV10-3 to TRBJ2-7; D remains ambiguous. The germline V and J ends were trimmed by 0 bases and 0 bases, with 12 bases remaining between them. There are 16 residues in the CDR3. From germline, CDR1 is ENHRY and CDR2 SYGVKD. The CDR3 is CAISESSRPYSYEQYF. In DNA form, the CDR3 reads TGTGCCATCAGTGAGTCGAGTCGTCCGTACTCCTACGAGCAGTACTTC.

This clonotype was observed a handful of times. This chain connects TRBV7-2 to TRBJ2-5; D call uncertain. Between the trimmed V and J ends, which lost 5 bases and 0 bases, there was a span of 10 bases. Germline V gene sequence: CDR1 SGHTA, CDR2 FQGNSA. The CDR3 runs 14 residues. In DNA form, the CDR3 reads TGTGCCAGCAGCGCCCGGACGGACCAAGAGACCCAGTACTTC. Its protein product is CASSARTDQETQYF. Full variable domain (rest looked up from reference TRBV7-2 and TRBJ2-5): GAGVSQSPSNKVTEKGKDVELRCDPISGHTALYWYRQSLGQGLEFLIYFQGNSAPDKSGLPSDRFSAERTGGSVSTLTIQRTQQEDSAVYLCASSARTDQETQYFGPGTRLLVL.

There are many counts of this clonotype. The chain links TRBV20-1 to TRBJ2-7, with D possibly being TRBD1 or TRBD2 (5 bases each). Between the trimmed V and J ends, which lost 7 bases and 6 bases, there was a span of 19 bases. CDR1 is DFQATT and CDR2 is SNEGSKA in the germline V gene (reference sequence). This CDR3 is 13 amino acids long. CDR3 sequence reads: CSDKGPWGSEQYF. Written as DNA, the CDR3 is TGCAGTGACAAGGGACCGTGGGGCTCCGAGCAGTACTTC.

The rearrangement uses TRBV7-8 and TRBJ2-2; D is possibly TRBD1 (5 bases). V dropped 3 bases and J dropped 2 bases, with 10 bases sitting between them. The length of the CDR3 is 15 residues. Germline values: CDR1 SGHVS, CDR2 FQNEAQ. The CDR3: CASSFRQGNTGELFF. The DNA for the CDR3 is TGTGCCAGCAGCTTCAGGCAGGGTAACACCGGGGAGCTGTTTTTT.

This clonotype was counted ten times or more. The chain employs TRBV28 and TRBJ1-3, with 7 bases identical to TRBD1. J was trimmed by 5 bases and V by 6 bases; bases with no gene match: 13. CDR1 and CDR2 from the germline V gene are MDHEN and SYDVKM. The CDR3 runs to 16 residues. CDR3 residues: CASSKPTGLTRNTIYF. CDR3 DNA sequence: TGTGCCAGCAGCAAGCCGACAGGGCTCACCAGAAACACCATATATTTT.

This clonotype was counted at least ten times. This chain uses TRBV20-1 with TRBJ2-1; 7 bases map to TRBD2. The V and J ends lost 1 base and 9 bases, in that order; junction bases with no gene match: 9. CDR3 length: 14 amino acids. The germline gives CDR1 DFQATT, CDR2 SNEGSKA (reference sequence). CDR3 protein: CSARVSSGRGEQFF. The CDR3 DNA reads TGCAGTGCTAGAGTCTCATCAGGGAGGGGTGAGCAGTTCTTC.

The chain is built from TRBV9 and TRBJ2-3; D unresolved. Per the germline V gene, CDR1 is SGDLS and CDR2 is YYNGEE. This CDR3 spans 14 amino acids. With 0 bases removed from V and 2 bases from J, the gap between germline ends came to 7 bases. The CDR3 spells CASSVVGSTDTQYF. The CDR3 nucleotides are TGTGCCAGCAGCGTAGTAGGTTCCACAGATACGCAGTATTTT.

This clonotype occurred many times. Here the CDR3 reads CASSEVGASSGEKLFF. The CDR3 DNA reads TGTGCCAGCAGTGAGGTAGGGGCCTCGAGCGGCGAAAAACTGTTTTTT. This rearrangement joins TRBV2 to TRBJ1-4, with D maybe TRBD1 (5 bases). Trimming removed 3 bases from V and 8 bases from J, with 19 bases in between. Germline CDR1 SNHLY, CDR2 FYNNEI. CDR3 size: 16 residues.

This clonotype has ten or more counts. This chain connects TRBV7-9 to TRBJ2-1; the D gene is possibly TRBD1 (6 bases). Trimming left V 5 bases short and J 0 bases short, with 11 bases between. CDR3 size: 15 residues. Germline assignment: CDR1 SEHNR and CDR2 FQNEAQ (reference sequence). For the CDR3, the DNA is TGTGCCAGCAGCCGGACAGATAACTCCTACAATGAGCAGTTCTTC. This encodes CASSRTDNSYNEQFF.

This clonotype was found many times. The J gene is TRBJ1-5, the V gene TRBV7-2, with 10 bases identical to TRBD1. This CDR3 is built from 15 residues. Per germline, CDR1 SGHTA and CDR2 FQGNSA. V shed 5 bases and J 2 bases; nucleotides not matched to a gene: 3. The CDR3, as DNA: TGTGCCAGCAGCGCGGGACAGGGGCGCAATCAGCCCCAGCATTTT. Its protein product is CASSAGQGRNQPQHF.

This clonotype was picked up many times. The genes are TRBV7-2 and TRBJ2-7; 11 bases align to TRBD2. The length of the CDR3 is 16 residues. Germline V gene lookup returns CDR1 SGHTA and CDR2 FQGNSA. With V trimmed by 5 bases and J by 4 bases, 10 bases remained unmatched. CDR3 amino acids: CASSPQGLAVVYEQYF. The CDR3 nucleotides read TGTGCCAGCAGCCCGCAGGGACTAGCGGTTGTTTACGAGCAGTACTTC.

The sample holds many counts of this clonotype. The genes are TRBV6-2 or TRBV6-3 and TRBJ2-2, with 10 bases aligning to TRBD2. Germline values: CDR1 MNHEY, CDR2 SVGEGT. V was pared by 5 bases and J by 5 bases, with 5 bases of the junction left unmatched. The CDR3 consists of 15 residues. CDR3 nucleotides: TGTGCCAGCAGTCCACTAGCGGGGCGAACCGGGGAGCTGTTTTTT. It translates to CASSPLAGRTGELFF.

Ten or more counts support this clonotype. The rearrangement uses TRBV6-5 and TRBJ2-3; no firm D call. CDR3 length: 13 amino acids. In germline, CDR1 is MNHEY, CDR2 SVGAGI. V lost 0 bases, J lost 4 bases, and 5 bases lay in between. CDR3 loop: CASSYSKADTQYF. CDR3 bases: TGTGCCAGCAGTTACTCGAAGGCAGATACGCAGTATTTT.

This clonotype was seen repeatedly, ten times or more. The rearrangement links TRBV29-1 to TRBJ2-7; TRBD1 agrees at 10 bases. Unmatched junction bases numbered 6, after V lost 2 bases and J lost 2 bases. The CDR3 totals 15 residues. Germline CDR1 and CDR2: SQVTM and ANQGSEA. The CDR3 reads CSVELPGTGAYEQYF. CDR3 nucleotides: TGCAGCGTTGAACTCCCCGGGACAGGGGCCTACGAGCAGTACTTC.